Listed here is a single T cell receptor (beta chain). In the source study's methods: Amplifying reference gene primers gave estimates of nucleated cell counts. The method was immunoSEQ multiplex PCR; TCRdb's version includes in-frame clones alone and lacks a portion of them. V and J calls and clone size follow that table, whereas D and trimming were derived from the DNA. The table includes some 350,000 clones, more than 70% detected once. The sample is drawn from a study of blood T cell repertoires in COVID-19. Study summary: COVID-19 samples, acute and convalescent, were from the United States, Italy and Spain. From T cells, B-cell-depleted T cells, or PBMCs came the material, which was cDNA or gDNA.

The V gene lost 0 bases and the J gene lost 4 bases, with 14 bases spanning the gap. The CDR3 loop spans 16 amino acids. Per germline, CDR1 MNHEY and CDR2 SVGAGI. Sequences were obtained from peripheral blood. This chain joins TRBV6-5 and TRBJ2-3; D may be TRBD2 (6 bases). This TCR derives from a man aged 25-45 years with active or convalescent COVID-19. CDR3 sequence (DNA): TGTGCCAGCAGTTACTCGATAGCGGCGGAGGCAGATACGCAGTATTTT. It translates to CASSYSIAAEADTQYF.